A single sample is the source of the 31 T cell receptor beta chains below, sequenced in a study of glioma-infiltrating T cells. The iRepertoire nested amplicon-rescue multiplex PCR amplified TCR alpha and beta CDR3s from RNA. TCRdb reprocessed the multiplex PCR reads with MiXCR, giving one entry per CDR3 protein. This table holds more than 350,000 distinct CDR3 sequences, less than 50% found once. The sequenced sample consisted of glioma tissue, nonneoplastic brain tissue, or PBMCs (not recorded which). Receptors were obtained from a human donor with low-grade glioma or glioblastoma, undergoing nonglioma brain surgery, or in good health (not recorded which).

This rearrangement joins TRBV25-1 to TRBJ1-1, with no clear D. The V gene's germline CDR1 is MGHDK and CDR2 SYGVNS. The CDR3 covers 13 residues. V was cut by 8 bases and J by 0 bases, with 10 bases left in between. CDR3 region: CASRTLVNTEAFF. Written as DNA, the CDR3 is TGTGCCAGCCGGACGTTGGTGAACACTGAAGCTTTCTTT. Variable domain in full (rest from reference TRBV25-1 and TRBJ1-1): EADIYQTPRYLVIGTGKKITLECSQTMGHDKMYWYQQDPGMELHLIHYSYGVNSTEKGDLSSESTVSRIRTEHFPLTLESARPSHTSQYLCASRTLVNTEAFFGQGTRLTVV.

The J gene is TRBJ2-7, the V gene TRBV7-9; 12 bases fit TRBD2. Germline V CDR1 and CDR2: SEHNR, FQNEAQ (reference sequence). The CDR3 spans 14 residues. The V gene end was trimmed by 5 bases and the J gene end by 2 bases; junction bases not matched to a gene: 1. The CDR3 spells CASSRTSGAYEQYF. The DNA for the CDR3 is TGTGCCAGCAGCAGGACTAGCGGGGCCTACGAGCAGTACTTC. The whole variable domain, remainder taken from reference TRBV7-9 and TRBJ2-7, is DTGVSQNPRHKITKRGQNVTFRCDPISEHNRLYWYRQTLGQGPEFLTYFQNEAQLEKSRLLSDRFSAERPKGSFSTLEIQRTEQGDSAMYLCASSRTSGAYEQYFGPGTRLTVT.

This clonotype has only a few counts. This chain uses TRBV11-1 with TRBJ2-3; TRBD2 matches at 14 bases. V dropped 2 bases and J dropped 2; count of bases not matched to a gene: 3. CDR1 and CDR2 (germline): SGHAT, FQDESV (reference sequence). The length of the CDR3 is 17 residues. This CDR3 is CASSLRTSGRPTDTQYF. In nucleotides, the CDR3 is TGTGCCAGCAGCTTAAGGACTAGCGGGAGGCCCACAGATACGCAGTATTTT. The variable domain in full, with the rest retrieved from reference TRBV11-1 and TRBJ2-3, is EAEVAQSPRYKITEKSQAVAFWCDPISGHATLYWYRQILGQGPELLVQFQDESVVDDSQLPKDRFSAERLKGVDSTLKIQPAELGDSAMYLCASSLRTSGRPTDTQYFGPGTRLTVL.

CDR3 in amino acids: CSARAPSYEQYF. Here the CDR3 DNA reads TGCAGTGCTAGAGCTCCCTCCTACGAGCAGTACTTC. J is TRBJ2-7 and V is TRBV20-1; no clear D gene. This CDR3 contains 12 residues. The germline V gene encodes CDR1 DFQATT and CDR2 SNEGSKA (reference sequence). Trimming shortened V by 1 base and J by 0 bases, and 4 bases separated the two germline ends.

V gene TRBV7-3 combines with J gene TRBJ2-2; TRBD1 might be the D (5 bases). Germline V CDR1 and CDR2: SGHTA, FQGTGA. The ends were cut back, 0 bases at V and 0 bases at J, with 14 bases in the middle. This CDR3 spans 18 amino acids. The CDR3: CASSLTSQGYANTGELFF. The CDR3 nucleotides are TGTGCCAGCAGCTTAACCAGCCAGGGATACGCGAACACCGGGGAGCTGTTTTTT.

The CDR3 sequence: CASRVQEGAYNEQFF. The CDR3 DNA follows: TGTGCCAGCAGAGTTCAGGAGGGAGCCTACAATGAGCAGTTCTTC. J is TRBJ2-1 and V is TRBV7-2; D perhaps matches TRBD2 (6 bases). Per germline, CDR1 SGHTA and CDR2 FQGNSA. There are 15 residues in the CDR3. V lost 6 bases and J lost 2, with 14 bases in between.

This chain connects TRBV7-2 to TRBJ1-1, with D unclear. The germline gives CDR1 SGHTA, CDR2 FQGNSA. V lost 0 bases, J lost 5 bases, and 10 bases lay in between. This CDR3 has 14 amino acids. The CDR3: CASSLAVTRTEAFF. As DNA, the CDR3 is TGTGCCAGCAGCTTAGCGGTGACACGTACTGAAGCTTTCTTT.

As regards this clonotype: This may arise from a read error, as a much more abundant clone is one base away. The rearrangement uses TRBV6-1 and TRBJ2-7; D perhaps matches TRBD1 (6 bases). In germline, CDR1 is MNHNS, CDR2 SASEGT. CDR3 length equals 14 residues. Trimming left V 4 bases short and J 2 bases short, with 12 bases between. Written as DNA, the CDR3 is TGTGCCAGCAGTGCCGGGACACTAGCCTACGAGCAGTACTTC. Its protein product is CASSAGTLAYEQYF.

This CDR3 is CASSPRQGVSYEQYF. DNA of the CDR3: TGTGCCAGCTCACCAAGACAGGGGGTGTCTTACGAGCAGTACTTC. The chain is built from TRBV18 and TRBJ2-7, with 9 bases aligning to TRBD1. CDR1 is KGHSH and CDR2 is LQKENI in the germline V gene. The trim removed 2 bases at V and 4 bases at J, leaving 6 bases unmatched. This CDR3 is built from 15 residues.

The table lists this clonotype with a few counts. The chain is built from TRBV7-8 and TRBJ1-1; perhaps TRBD1 as D (6 bases). CDR3 length: 14 residues. The V end was cut by 7 bases, the J end by 0 bases, with 12 bases between. Germline V lookup: CDR1 SGHVS, CDR2 FQNEAQ. CDR3 loop: CASTLDSMNTEAFF. For the CDR3, the DNA is TGTGCCAGCACCTTGGACAGCATGAACACTGAAGCTTTCTTT.

The gene calls are TRBV7-9 and TRBJ2-2; 7 nucleotides line up with TRBD2. The V gene's germline CDR1 is SEHNR and CDR2 FQNEAQ (reference sequence). Trimming took 4 bases from V and 0 from J; bases not matched to a gene: 5. The CDR3 loop spans 16 amino acids. CDR3: CASSSRLAANTGELFF. Here the CDR3 DNA reads TGTGCCAGCAGCTCCAGACTAGCTGCGAACACCGGGGAGCTGTTTTTT.

As concerns this clonotype: A much larger clone lies a single base off, so this may be a read error. The gene calls are TRBV28 and TRBJ2-7; 7 bases map to TRBD2. Germline V gene lookup returns CDR1 MDHEN and CDR2 SYDVKM. Trimming at V came to 7 bases and at J to 1 base, leaving 16 bases not matched to a gene. This CDR3 contains 17 residues. CDR3 in amino acids: CASTLLVEGGESYEQYF. The CDR3 nucleotides are TGTGCCAGCACGCTTCTTGTTGAGGGAGGGGAATCCTACGAGCAGTACTTC.

This clonotype was recorded a few times. V usage is TRBV7-9 and J usage is TRBJ1-2; D is unresolved. Between the trimmed V and J ends, which lost 3 bases and 4 bases, there was a span of 12 bases. The CDR3 runs 14 residues. The germline CDR1 and CDR2 sequences are SEHNR and FQNEAQ (reference sequence). In nucleotides, the CDR3 is TGTGCCAGCAGCTTGGAGGCGACGGTCTATGGCTACACCTTC. It encodes CASSLEATVYGYTF.

There are a few counts of this clonotype. The chain has TRBV18 and TRBJ2-5; no reliable D call. This CDR3 has 14 amino acids. The V and J ends lost 2 bases and 1 base respectively, with 8 bases between them. The germline CDR1 and CDR2 sequences are KGHSH and LQKENI. CDR3 sequence (DNA): TGTGCCAGCTCACCAAGCCGGACCCAAGAGACCCAGTACTTC. Translation gives CASSPSRTQETQYF.

This chain uses TRBV11-2 with TRBJ1-4; D remains ambiguous. Germline CDR1 reads SGHAT; CDR2 reads FQNNGV. The CDR3 runs to 14 residues. With 5 bases removed from V and 3 bases from J, the gap between germline ends came to 10 bases. The CDR3 nucleotides are TGTGCCAGCAGCCCCCACTATGCTAATGAAAAACTGTTTTTT. Translating it yields CASSPHYANEKLFF.

This clonotype was counted only a few times. The J gene is TRBJ1-6, the V gene TRBV20-1; the match to TRBD1 covers 8 bases. Per the germline V gene, CDR1 is DFQATT and CDR2 is SNEGSKA (reference sequence). Trimming cost V 5 bases and J 7 bases; bases outside gene matches: 10. The CDR3 totals 15 residues. CDR3 sequence reads: CSAQKKTGENSPLHF. For the CDR3, the DNA is TGCAGTGCTCAGAAAAAGACAGGGGAAAATTCACCCCTCCACTTT.

Remarks on this clonotype: This may be a read error: a much more frequent sequence differs by one nucleotide. The rearrangement joins TRBV6-5 to TRBJ2-6; TRBD2 aligns across 10 bases. CDR1 is MNHEY and CDR2 is SVGAGI in the germline V gene. This CDR3 has 16 amino acids. The CDR3 DNA reads TGTGCCAGCAGACTAGCGGGACCGACTGCGGCCAACGTCCTGATTTTC. This gives the protein CASRLAGPTAANVLIF.

The chain joins TRBV7-8 to TRBJ2-1; TRBD2 aligns across 13 bases. The germline V gene has CDR1 SGHVS and CDR2 FQNEAQ. The V gene end was trimmed by 5 bases and the J gene end by 0 bases; junction bases not matched to a gene: 4. The CDR3 is 17 amino acids. The CDR3 nucleotides read TGTGCCAGCAGCCGGAGGACTAGCGGGAGCTCCTACAATGAGCAGTTCTTC. Translation gives CASSRRTSGSSYNEQFF.

The CDR3 sequence: CATSTGRPVNTEAFF. CDR3 DNA sequence: TGTGCCACCAGCACCGGCAGGCCGGTGAACACTGAAGCTTTCTTT. The chain recombines TRBV15 with TRBJ1-1; D is ambiguous. Germline CDR1 reads LNHNV; CDR2 reads YYDKDF (reference sequence). The V end was cut by 4 bases, the J end by 0 bases, with 12 bases between. The CDR3 runs to 15 residues.

This clonotype was observed a few times. The chain employs TRBV6-6 and TRBJ2-5; D unresolved. This CDR3 contains 15 residues. V was cut by 0 bases and J by 1 base, with 9 bases left in between. Germline loops: CDR1 MNHNY, CDR2 SVGAGI (reference sequence). CDR3 loop: CASSYSTLTQETQYF. The CDR3 bases are TGTGCCAGCAGTTACTCTACACTAACCCAAGAGACCCAGTACTTC.

This clonotype was counted only a few times. This sequence joins TRBV19 and TRBJ1-5; TRBD1 matches at 8 bases. The germline V gene has CDR1 LNHDA and CDR2 SQIVND (reference sequence). The CDR3 covers 16 residues. V shed 5 bases, J shed 4 bases, and the junction held 10 bases outside the gene matches. The CDR3 region has the DNA TGTGCCAGTAGTCCCGAAGGACAGGGACGAAATCAGCCCCAGCATTTT. Protein: CASSPEGQGRNQPQHF.

This clonotype was found a few times. The rearrangement uses TRBV20-1 and TRBJ2-3; the D call may be TRBD1 or TRBD2 (5 bases each). V lost 6 bases and J 0 bases, leaving 13 bases between the germline ends. CDR3 length equals 14 residues. The V gene's germline CDR1 is DFQATT and CDR2 SNEGSKA (reference sequence). The CDR3 region is CSANRDLSTDTQYF. CDR3 coding DNA: TGCAGTGCCAACCGGGACCTTAGCACAGATACGCAGTATTTT.

This clonotype occurred a few times. The chain couples TRBV5-4 to TRBJ2-5; no clear D gene. Germline loops: CDR1 SGHNT, CDR2 YYREEE (reference sequence). Trimming left V 6 bases short and J 2 bases short, with 20 bases between. The length of the CDR3 is 16 residues. The CDR3 is CASTIRTTSQQETQYF. The CDR3 DNA reads TGTGCCAGCACCATACGAACAACCTCTCAACAAGAGACCCAGTACTTC.

In this sample, this clonotype turned up a few times. The chain is built from TRBV4-1 and TRBJ2-7, with D possibly matching TRBD2 (7 bases). Germline CDR1 is MGHRA and CDR2 is YSYEKL. The V gene lost 4 bases and the J gene lost 7 bases, with 14 bases spanning the gap. The CDR3 is 13 residues long. The DNA for the CDR3 is TGCGCCAGCAGCCGAGAGAGGGGGGGGGAGCAGTACTTC. This codes for CASSRERGGEQYF.

The chain links TRBV7-6 to TRBJ2-1; TRBD2 aligns across 7 bases. Germline values: CDR1 SGHVS, CDR2 FNYEAQ. CDR3 length: 14 residues. The J segment lost 10 bases and the V segment lost 1 base, leaving 7 bases of the junction unmatched. CDR3 region: CASSLGELAGEQFF. The CDR3 DNA reads as TGTGCCAGCAGCTTAGGAGAGTTAGCGGGCGAGCAGTTCTTC.

This clonotype was counted many times. The chain carries TRBV6-5 and TRBJ2-2, with TRBD2 matching over 7 bases. Germline V gene lookup returns CDR1 MNHEY and CDR2 SVGAGI. J lost 3 bases, V lost 2 bases, and 6 bases had no gene match. The CDR3 runs 16 residues. CDR3 sequence (DNA): TGTGCCAGCAGTTACATGGCGGGAGCGCACACCGGGGAGCTGTTTTTT. It encodes CASSYMAGAHTGELFF.

This chain connects TRBV20-1 to TRBJ2-3, with D perhaps matching TRBD2 (6 bases). Per the germline V gene, CDR1 is DFQATT and CDR2 is SNEGSKA (reference sequence). The CDR3 runs 15 residues. The V end lost 5 bases, the J end lost 3 bases, and 18 bases lay between the germline ends. DNA of the CDR3: TGCAGTGCTCCCTCTGCGGCAGGGAGGACAGATACGCAGTATTTT. Protein product: CSAPSAAGRTDTQYF.

This clonotype was observed a few times. The genes are TRBV28 and TRBJ2-5, with TRBD1 identical over 8 bases. J gave up 3 bases and V 4 bases, and 1 base lay outside the gene matches. Germline V lookup: CDR1 MDHEN, CDR2 SYDVKM. The CDR3 is made up of 13 amino acids. CDR3 sequence reads: CASSSDREETQYF. The CDR3 nucleotides read TGTGCCAGCAGTTCGGACAGGGAAGAGACCCAGTACTTC.

About this clonotype: A read error may explain this, as a much larger clone is one base away. V is TRBV20-1 and J is TRBJ1-5, with D possibly matching TRBD1 (6 bases). This CDR3 is built from 14 residues. Germline V CDR1 and CDR2: DFQATT, SNEGSKA (reference sequence). CDR3 in amino acids: CSARELQGAQPRHF. CDR3 DNA: TGCAGTGCTAGAGAACTACAGGGTGCTCAGCCCCGGCATTTT.

The rearrangement uses TRBV4-3 and TRBJ2-3; the D is unclear. CDR1 is LGHNA and CDR2 is YSLEER in the germline V gene. The V gene lost 3 bases and the J gene lost 1 base, with 17 bases spanning the gap. This CDR3 is 17 amino acids long. The CDR3 protein is CASSQAANPGGTDTQYF. CDR3 DNA: TGCGCCAGCAGCCAGGCGGCGAATCCCGGAGGCACAGATACGCAGTATTTT.

The chain recombines TRBV29-1 with TRBJ1-3; 9 bases match TRBD1. The CDR3 extends over 15 amino acids. Germline CDR1 reads SQVTM; CDR2 reads ANQGSEA. Trimming took 6 bases from V and 0 from J; bases not matched to a gene: 6. This CDR3 reads CSVRTGAHSGNTIYF. In DNA form, the CDR3 reads TGCAGCGTCCGGACAGGGGCCCACTCTGGAAACACCATATATTTT. Drawing the rest from reference TRBV29-1 and TRBJ1-3, the complete variable domain is SAVISQKPSRDICQRGTSLTIQCQVDSQVTMMFWYRQQPGQSLTLIATANQGSEATYESGFVIDKFPISRPNLTFSTLTVSNMSPEDSSIYLCSVRTGAHSGNTIYFGEGSWLTVV.